What follows are 18 T cell receptor beta chains derived from one specimen sequenced in a study of sequential checkpoint blockade in melanoma. The treatment denotes: randomized to nivolumab then ipilimumab (arm A) or the reverse (arm B). Using immunoSEQ multiplex PCR, the repertoire was profiled, and TCRdb retains in-frame clones only, with some absent. This table has more than 4,500 clones, 87% appearing once. The sequencing here drew on CD8+ T cells sorted from blood (inferred from file names), taken from a patient given nivolumab and ipilimumab in sequence. The receptors here all came from a human donor with melanoma.

CDR3 nucleotide sequence: TGTGCCAGTAGTATAGTTAGGACTAGCGGGAGGGTAGGTGAGCAGTTCTTC. This codes for CASSIVRTSGRVGEQFF. The chain couples TRBV19 to TRBJ2-1; 15 positions agree with TRBD2. Germline V lookup: CDR1 LNHDA, CDR2 SQIVND (reference sequence). Germline trimming cut 1 base from V and 9 bases from J; bases unmatched to any gene: 7. This CDR3 has 17 residues.

DNA for the CDR3: TGCGCCAGCAGCCAAAGGGTTGGGACTAGCGGGAGGTCGCAGAATGAGCAGTTCTTC. Amino acid sequence: CASSQRVGTSGRSQNEQFF. The rearrangement uses TRBV4-1 and TRBJ2-1; TRBD2 matches 15 bases. Germline CDR1 reads MGHRA; CDR2 reads YSYEKL. With V trimmed by 2 bases and J by 7 bases, 12 bases remained unmatched. The CDR3 covers 19 residues.

The chain carries TRBV6-5 and TRBJ1-2; TRBD1 aligns across 7 bases. Trimming at V came to 8 bases and at J to 4 bases, leaving 10 bases not matched to a gene. CDR3 length equals 14 residues. From germline, CDR1 is MNHEY and CDR2 SVGAGI. The CDR3 DNA reads TGTGCCAGCGGTACCCAGGGGGGCGGCTATGGCTACACCTTC. Protein sequence: CASGTQGGGYGYTF.

This clone came up once. The V gene is TRBV10-2, the J gene TRBJ2-7, with 10 bases aligning to TRBD2. Germline lookup yields CDR1 WSHSY and CDR2 SAAADI. The trim removed 5 bases at V and 3 bases at J, leaving 10 bases unmatched. The CDR3 covers 16 residues. The CDR3 nucleotides are TGCGCCAGCAGTCGAGCCCTAGCGGGGGCCCTCTACGAGCAGTACTTC. Translated: CASSRALAGALYEQYF.

J is TRBJ1-2 and V is TRBV10-3; 10 positions agree with TRBD1. Unmatched junction bases numbered 15, after V lost 10 bases and J lost 4 bases. The germline V gene encodes CDR1 ENHRY and CDR2 SYGVKD. The CDR3 length is 16 residues. CDR3 in DNA: TGTGCCACCGGGGATCCGGGACAGGGGTCCGTCTATGGCTACACCTTC. It encodes CATGDPGQGSVYGYTF.

The rearrangement joins TRBV5-4 to TRBJ2-5, with 7 bases that match TRBD2. The V gene end was trimmed by 2 bases and the J gene end by 4 bases; junction bases not matched to a gene: 8. Germline V gene sequence: CDR1 SGHNT, CDR2 YYREEE (reference sequence). The CDR3 is 15 amino acids. The CDR3 nucleotides are TGTGCCAGCAGCTTTCAGGGAGGGCCTATAGAGACCCAGTACTTC. It yields the protein CASSFQGGPIETQYF.

This clone was found a few times. This chain links TRBV6-1 with TRBJ2-7, with D maybe TRBD1 (5 bases). The V end was cut by 8 bases, the J end by 1 base, with 18 bases between. The CDR3 covers 15 residues. Germline CDR1 reads MNHNS; CDR2 reads SASEGT. The CDR3 sequence is CASCSRPDSSYEQYF. CDR3 coding DNA: TGTGCCAGCTGCTCGCGCCCAGACAGTTCCTACGAGCAGTACTTC.

The gene calls are TRBV6-1 and TRBJ2-2, with TRBD2 identical over 7 bases. Per the germline V gene, CDR1 is MNHNS and CDR2 is SASEGT. The CDR3 contains 16 residues. V lost 2 bases and J lost 1; bases outside the gene matches: 4. The CDR3 coding sequence is TGTGCCAGCAGTGAATGGGCTAGCGGGAACACCGGGGAGCTGTTTTTT. It encodes CASSEWASGNTGELFF.

This clone has a single count. The chain links TRBV9 to TRBJ2-3, with TRBD1 identical over 9 bases. The trim removed 0 bases at V and 5 bases at J, leaving 1 base unmatched. The CDR3 totals 14 residues. Per the germline V gene, CDR1 is SGDLS and CDR2 is YYNGEE. The CDR3 nucleotides are TGTGCCAGCAGCGTAGAGGGACAGGGAGATACGCAGTATTTT. Its protein product is CASSVEGQGDTQYF.

This sequence joins TRBV28 and TRBJ2-7; perhaps TRBD2 as D (5 bases). Looked up from germline, CDR1 is MDHEN and CDR2 is SYDVKM. V shed 5 bases and J shed 3 bases, with 17 bases lying between them. The CDR3 extends over 15 amino acids. The CDR3: CASSPPGLEDYEQYF. CDR3 sequence (DNA): TGTGCCAGCAGTCCCCCCGGACTGGAGGACTACGAGCAGTACTTC.

The chain joins TRBV7-2 to TRBJ2-7; a possible D gene is TRBD1 (5 bases). Germline CDR1 reads SGHTA; CDR2 reads FQGNSA. The CDR3 consists of 13 residues. V was shortened by 5 bases and J by 2 bases, with 10 bases between the two germline ends. The CDR3 protein is CASSMAGTYEQYF. The DNA for the CDR3 is TGTGCCAGCAGCATGGCAGGGACCTACGAGCAGTACTTC.

V is TRBV19 and J is TRBJ2-7, with 9 positions matching TRBD1. The CDR3 runs 15 residues. Trimming removed 3 bases from V and 2 bases from J; junction bases left unmatched: 5. Germline CDR1 LNHDA, CDR2 SQIVND (reference sequence). CDR3 loop: CASSITTGGTYEQYF. The CDR3 region has the DNA TGTGCCAGTAGTATTACGACAGGGGGGACCTACGAGCAGTACTTC.

The CDR3 region has the DNA TGTGCCAGTAGTGGGGACAGTGTTCGTGGCACAGATACGCAGTATTTT. Translating it yields CASSGDSVRGTDTQYF. J is TRBJ2-3 and V is TRBV19, with TRBD1 matching over 7 bases. V dropped 5 bases and J dropped 1; count of bases not matched to a gene: 9. The CDR3 consists of 16 residues. Germline CDR1 LNHDA, CDR2 SQIVND (reference sequence).

This clone was picked up a small number of times. The gene calls are TRBV7-9 and TRBJ2-5; D gene ambiguous. CDR1 and CDR2 (germline): SEHNR, FQNEAQ (reference sequence). The CDR3 contains 16 residues. Trimming removed 5 bases from V and 2 bases from J, with 18 bases in between. The CDR3 loop reads CASSHPHIQTQETQYF. CDR3 coding DNA: TGTGCCAGCAGCCATCCGCACATCCAGACACAAGAGACCCAGTACTTC.

V gene TRBV6-6 combines with J gene TRBJ1-1, with TRBD1 as a possible D gene (6 bases). The CDR3 is 14 amino acids. The germline V gene has CDR1 MNHNY and CDR2 SVGAGI (reference sequence). Trimming removed 0 bases at V and 4 bases at J, with 9 bases between. The CDR3 protein is CASSYSPQGTEAFF. DNA of the CDR3: TGTGCCAGCAGTTACTCGCCACAGGGCACTGAAGCTTTCTTT.

This chain uses TRBV27 with TRBJ1-6; 9 nucleotides match TRBD1. The V and J ends lost 4 bases and 9 bases, in that order; junction bases with no gene match: 10. The CDR3 contains 16 residues. CDR1 is MNHEY and CDR2 is SMNVEV in the germline V gene (reference sequence). CDR3 coding DNA: TGTGCCAGCAGTTCCTCCGGGACAGGGAGGAGTTCACCCCTCCACTTT. Translation gives CASSSSGTGRSSPLHF.

This clone appeared a single time. The chain has TRBV16 and TRBJ2-5; the D gene is possibly TRBD1 (6 bases). Looked up from germline, CDR1 is KGHSY and CDR2 is FQNENV. V dropped 0 bases and J dropped 2 bases, with 10 bases sitting between them. The CDR3 has 15 amino acids. The CDR3 sequence is CASSQSVTGQETQYF. CDR3 in DNA: TGTGCCAGCAGCCAATCAGTCACAGGGCAAGAGACCCAGTACTTC.

V usage is TRBV19 and J usage is TRBJ1-5; 8 bases fit TRBD1. The germline gives CDR1 LNHDA, CDR2 SQIVND (reference sequence). The CDR3 is 15 residues long. V lost 5 bases, J lost 3 bases, and 6 bases stayed unmatched. The CDR3 reads CASSGGQALNQPQHF. CDR3 coding DNA: TGTGCCAGTAGTGGGGGACAGGCCCTCAATCAGCCCCAGCATTTT.